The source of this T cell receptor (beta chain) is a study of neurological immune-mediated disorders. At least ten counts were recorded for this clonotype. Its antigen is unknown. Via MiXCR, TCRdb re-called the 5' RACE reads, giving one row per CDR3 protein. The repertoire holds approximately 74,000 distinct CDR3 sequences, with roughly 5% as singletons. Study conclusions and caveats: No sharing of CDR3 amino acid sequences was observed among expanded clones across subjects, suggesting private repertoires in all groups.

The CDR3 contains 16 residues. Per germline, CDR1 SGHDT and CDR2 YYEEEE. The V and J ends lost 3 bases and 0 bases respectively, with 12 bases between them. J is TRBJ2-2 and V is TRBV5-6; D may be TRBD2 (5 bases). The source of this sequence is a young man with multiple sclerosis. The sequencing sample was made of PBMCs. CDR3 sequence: CASSYRGLSNTGELFF. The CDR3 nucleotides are TGTGCCAGCAGCTACCGAGGGTTATCGAACACCGGGGAGCTGTTTTTT.